Following are 29 T cell receptor beta chains from one sample sequenced in a study of blood T cell repertoires in COVID-19. The data were produced by immunoSEQ multiplex PCR, yet TCRdb's version contains in-frame clones alone and is incomplete. Found here are roughly 130,000 clones, about four fifths of them singletons; the top ten hold about 17%. Specimen: peripheral blood. The receptors come from a woman aged 50 to 60 with acute or convalescent COVID-19.

This rearrangement joins TRBV24-1 to TRBJ2-1; TRBD2 is a possible D gene (5 bases). The V gene's germline CDR1 is KGHDR and CDR2 SFDVKD. Trimming stripped 5 bases from V and 10 bases from J, with 8 bases between. The CDR3 covers 11 residues. CDR3 DNA: TGTGCCACCAGTGCCCGCGGGGAGCAGTTCTTC. Translated, it gives CATSARGEQFF.

The CDR3 protein is CASSPRQGATNGYTF. CDR3 DNA: TGTGCCAGCAGCCCACGACAGGGAGCTACTAATGGCTACACCTTC. The V and J genes are TRBV9 and TRBJ1-2; 7 bases agree with TRBD1. V lost 4 bases and J lost 6; bases outside the gene matches: 12. This CDR3 has 15 residues. In germline, CDR1 is SGDLS, CDR2 YYNGEE.

V usage is TRBV7-8 and J usage is TRBJ2-7; 12 bases are shared with TRBD2. The germline V gene encodes CDR1 SGHVS and CDR2 FQNEAQ. CDR3 length: 16 amino acids. The trim removed 2 bases at V and 0 bases at J, leaving 2 bases unmatched. DNA of the CDR3: TGTGCCAGCAGCTTATGGACTAGCGGGACCTCCTACGAGCAGTACTTC. Protein: CASSLWTSGTSYEQYF.

This chain joins TRBV3-1 (or the pseudogene TRBV3-2) and TRBJ2-6; TRBD1 agrees at 9 bases. CDR1 is LGHDT and CDR2 is YNNKEL in the germline V gene (reference sequence). CDR3 length equals 17 residues. V dropped 4 bases and J dropped 2; count of bases not matched to a gene: 6. The CDR3 here is CASSREQGAAGANVLTF. DNA for the CDR3: TGTGCCAGCAGCCGAGAACAGGGGGCCGCTGGGGCCAACGTCCTGACTTTC.

The rearrangement links TRBV11-2 to TRBJ1-4; D is ambiguous. CDR1 and CDR2 (germline): SGHAT, FQNNGV. Trimming pared 2 bases from V and 0 bases from J, leaving 16 bases between. The CDR3 totals 18 residues. The CDR3, as DNA: TGTGCCAGCAGCTTACGCGGGATGTCTCCAGCAACTAATGAAAAACTGTTTTTT. Amino acids: CASSLRGMSPATNEKLFF.

The chain joins TRBV6-5 to TRBJ2-7, with D maybe TRBD1 (6 bases). This CDR3 is 13 amino acids long. Deletions cut 7 bases from V and 3 bases from J, with 13 bases between. Germline V CDR1 and CDR2: MNHEY, SVGAGI. CDR3 coding DNA: TGTGCCAGCATCGGGAAGGGGGACTACGAGCAGTACTTC. Amino acid sequence: CASIGKGDYEQYF.

This chain joins TRBV11-2 and TRBJ2-2; no clear D. Germline V gene sequence: CDR1 SGHAT, CDR2 FQNNGV. Deletions cut 1 base from V and 0 bases from J, with 9 bases between. The CDR3 length is 16 residues. CDR3: CASSLVWRTNTGELFF. For the CDR3, the DNA is TGTGCCAGCAGCTTAGTCTGGCGGACGAACACCGGGGAGCTGTTTTTT.

The chain combines TRBV5-1 with TRBJ1-5; possibly TRBD1 for D (6 bases). With 5 bases removed from V and 3 bases from J, the gap between germline ends came to 12 bases. From germline, CDR1 is SGHRS and CDR2 YFSETQ. CDR3 length: 14 amino acids. The CDR3 sequence: CASSPAGANQPQHF. The DNA for the CDR3 is TGCGCCAGCAGTCCGGCGGGGGCCAATCAGCCCCAGCATTTT.

The chain has TRBV13 and TRBJ1-1; D is unclear. The germline V gene encodes CDR1 PRHDT and CDR2 FYEKMQ (reference sequence). The CDR3 is 13 residues long. Trimming removed 5 bases at V and 0 bases at J, with 7 bases between. The DNA for the CDR3 is TGTGCCAGCAGCCCCCGGTTGAACACTGAAGCTTTCTTT. Its protein product is CASSPRLNTEAFF.

The rearrangement joins TRBV27 to TRBJ2-3; possibly TRBD2 for D (7 bases). This CDR3 spans 16 amino acids. V lost 5 bases, J lost 4 bases, and 19 bases lay in between. CDR1 MNHEY and CDR2 SMNVEV come from the germline V gene (reference sequence). CDR3 in amino acids: CASSRPTGRGADTQYF. The DNA for the CDR3 is TGTGCCAGCAGTCGCCCAACAGGGAGGGGCGCAGATACGCAGTATTTT.

The gene calls are TRBV5-1 and TRBJ1-2; 10 bases align to TRBD1. J lost 6 bases, V lost 4 bases, and 9 bases had no gene match. This CDR3 region has 15 residues. Germline V gene sequence: CDR1 SGHRS, CDR2 YFSETQ. The CDR3 coding sequence is TGCGCCAGCAGCGTCACGGGGACAGGGGAACATGGCTACACCTTC. It encodes CASSVTGTGEHGYTF.

The V gene is TRBV4-1, the J gene TRBJ1-2, with TRBD1 as a possible D gene (6 bases). The V end lost 2 bases, the J end lost 4 bases, and 14 bases lay between the germline ends. CDR1 is MGHRA, CDR2 YSYEKL, per germline. The CDR3 is 15 residues long. The DNA for the CDR3 is TGCGCCAGCAGCCAATTTGAACAGGGTCGCTATGGCTACACCTTC. It encodes CASSQFEQGRYGYTF.

This clone came up a few times. J is TRBJ1-5 and V is TRBV19; 9 positions agree with TRBD1. The CDR3 totals 16 residues. Trimming took 4 bases from V and 3 from J; bases not matched to a gene: 7. Germline V gene data show CDR1 as LNHDA and CDR2 as SQIVND (reference sequence). The CDR3 DNA sequence: TGTGCCAGTAGTAGAAAGACAGGGGGGAACAATCAGCCCCAGCATTTT. Encoded protein: CASSRKTGGNNQPQHF.

The V call is TRBV27, the J call TRBJ2-7; 11 nucleotides line up with TRBD2. CDR3 length equals 16 residues. CDR1 is MNHEY, CDR2 SMNVEV, per germline (reference sequence). V lost 0 bases to trimming and J lost 3 bases; unmatched junction nucleotides: 4. The DNA of the CDR3 is TGTGCCAGCAGTTTATCGTTTCTAGCGGGGGGCTACGAGCAGTACTTC. It encodes CASSLSFLAGGYEQYF.

V and J are TRBV24-1 and TRBJ2-3, with D maybe TRBD1 (6 bases). This CDR3 spans 17 amino acids. Germline assignment: CDR1 KGHDR and CDR2 SFDVKD. Trimming took 1 base from V and 2 from J, leaving 15 bases between them. CDR3 bases: TGTGCCACCAGTGATTTAGGGGGTCAGGGCTACACAGATACGCAGTATTTT. This translates into CATSDLGGQGYTDTQYF.

This chain uses TRBV12-3 or TRBV12-4 with TRBJ1-1; tentative D call: TRBD1 (6 bases). The CDR3 contains 13 residues. Trimming pared 6 bases from V and 2 bases from J, leaving 10 bases between. The CDR3 reads CASRTGPNTEAFF. DNA for the CDR3: TGTGCCAGCAGGACAGGACCAAACACTGAAGCTTTCTTT.

The chain links TRBV9 to TRBJ2-3; 10 nucleotides agree with TRBD2. There are 16 residues in the CDR3. Losses at the gene ends were 0 bases for V and 4 bases for J; bases not matched to a gene: 5. The V gene's germline CDR1 is SGDLS and CDR2 YYNGEE. CDR3 nucleotides: TGTGCCAGCAGCGTAGTTGAGCGGGGGGGCCCAGATACGCAGTATTTT. It is translated as CASSVVERGGPDTQYF.

The V gene is TRBV6-5, the J gene TRBJ1-2; 8 bases line up with TRBD1. The CDR3 runs 14 residues. Germline V lookup: CDR1 MNHEY, CDR2 SVGAGI. V lost 0 bases, J lost 8 bases, and 5 bases stayed unmatched. CDR3 bases: TGTGCCAGCAGTTACTCGGACAGGGTTAGCGGCTACACCTTC. Translation: CASSYSDRVSGYTF.

The chain combines TRBV2 with TRBJ2-5; D not resolved. The CDR3 has 13 residues. The germline V and J ends were trimmed by 1 base and 2 bases, with 5 bases remaining between them. The germline gives CDR1 SNHLY, CDR2 FYNNEI. CDR3 nucleotides: TGTGCCAGCAGTGAAGACAAGCAAGAGACCCAGTACTTC. The encoded protein is CASSEDKQETQYF.

The chain uses TRBV10-1 and TRBJ2-1; 15 nucleotides line up with TRBD2. J was trimmed by 8 bases and V by 6 bases; bases with no gene match: 8. The CDR3 contains 16 residues. Germline lookup yields CDR1 WNHNN and CDR2 SYGVQD (reference sequence). The CDR3, as DNA: TGCGCCAGCAGGGCCGGGACTAGCGGGGGGCCACATGAGCAGTTCTTC. Its translation: CASRAGTSGGPHEQFF.

This clone came up once. The chain combines TRBV13 with TRBJ2-3; no definite D call. CDR1 is PRHDT, CDR2 FYEKMQ, per germline (reference sequence). The V end was cut by 2 bases, the J end by 0 bases, with 12 bases between. The CDR3 spans 16 residues. The CDR3 region is CASSLKVLTSTDTQYF. CDR3 coding DNA: TGTGCCAGCAGCTTAAAGGTTCTGACTAGCACAGATACGCAGTATTTT. Full variable domain (remainder filled in from reference TRBV13 and TRBJ2-3): AAGVIQSPRHLIKEKRETATLKCYPIPRHDTVYWYQQGPGQDPQFLISFYEKMQSDKGSIPDRFSAQQFSDYHSELNMSSLELGDSALYFCASSLKVLTSTDTQYFGPGTRLTVL.

The CDR3 DNA follows: TGTGCCAGCAGGATACAGGGGTCGTGGACTGAAGCTTTCTTT. Translation gives CASRIQGSWTEAFF. This chain uses TRBV6-5 with TRBJ1-1; 7 bases match TRBD1. Trimming at V came to 6 bases and at J to 5 bases, leaving 9 bases not matched to a gene. The germline gives CDR1 MNHEY, CDR2 SVGAGI. The CDR3 is 14 residues long.

In regard to this clone: Other DNA variants within this sample encode the same CDR3. The genes are TRBV5-1 and TRBJ1-5, with D perhaps TRBD1 (5 bases). The V end was cut by 4 bases, the J end by 1 base, with 9 bases between. The CDR3 totals 14 residues. CDR1 is SGHRS and CDR2 is YFSETQ in the germline V gene. In DNA, the CDR3 is TGCGCCAGCAGCCTTGGGGGGAGCAATCAGCCCCAGCATTTT. Translation gives CASSLGGSNQPQHF.

This clone was detected once. This chain links TRBV9 with TRBJ1-5; 7 positions agree with TRBD1. The CDR3 contains 15 residues. Trimming took 0 bases from V and 5 from J; bases not matched to a gene: 5. Germline CDR1 and CDR2: SGDLS and YYNGEE. In DNA, the CDR3 is TGTGCCAGCAGCGTAGGGTGGCAGGGGGATCAGCCCCAGCATTTT. Its protein is CASSVGWQGDQPQHF. Together with reference TRBV9 and TRBJ1-5, the CDR3 gives the full variable domain: DSGVTQTPKHLITATGQRVTLRCSPRSGDLSVYWYQQSLDQGLQFLIQYYNGEERAKGNILERFSAQQFPDLHSELNLSSLELGDSALYFCASSVGWQGDQPQHFGDGTRLSIL.

The chain combines TRBV19 with TRBJ1-6; D ambiguous. The length of the CDR3 is 13 residues. V was cut by 7 bases and J by 7 bases, with 11 bases left in between. Germline V gene lookup returns CDR1 LNHDA and CDR2 SQIVND (reference sequence). The CDR3 sequence: CASNERGNSPLHF. The CDR3 DNA sequence: TGTGCCAGTAATGAACGGGGAAATTCACCCCTCCACTTT.

This CDR3 reads CASKGVYGYTF. CDR3 nucleotide sequence: TGTGCCAGTAAGGGAGTCTATGGCTACACCTTC. This rearrangement joins TRBV19 to TRBJ1-2; D remains unclear. The V gene lost 7 bases and the J gene lost 4 bases, with 7 bases spanning the gap. Germline V gene data show CDR1 as LNHDA and CDR2 as SQIVND (reference sequence). The CDR3 has 11 amino acids. Full variable domain (outside the CDR3, taken from reference TRBV19 and TRBJ1-2): DGGITQSPKYLFRKEGQNVTLSCEQNLNHDAMYWYRQDPGQGLRLIYYSQIVNDFQKGDIAEGYSVSREKKESFPLTVTSAQKNPTAFYLCASKGVYGYTFGSGTRLTVV.

The chain links TRBV30 to TRBJ2-2; maybe TRBD2 (5 bases). Trimming left V 4 bases short and J 5 bases short, with 11 bases between. Germline assignment: CDR1 GTSNPN and CDR2 SVGIG (reference sequence). The CDR3 consists of 13 residues. The CDR3 region is CAWIRGGTGELFF. The CDR3 bases are TGTGCCTGGATCCGCGGAGGTACCGGGGAGCTGTTTTTT.

This chain uses TRBV11-2 with TRBJ2-7; D is perhaps TRBD1 (5 bases). Looked up from germline, CDR1 is SGHAT and CDR2 is FQNNGV. CDR3 length: 15 amino acids. V was shortened by 2 bases and J by 4 bases, with 15 bases between the two germline ends. The CDR3 nucleotides read TGTGCCAGCAGCTTAAGCGCAGGGCGGCAATACGAGCAGTACTTC. Amino acids: CASSLSAGRQYEQYF.

The CDR3 loop reads CASTIGTGGEEKLFF. The CDR3 DNA follows: TGTGCCAGTACTATCGGGACAGGGGGAGAAGAAAAACTGTTTTTT. The rearrangement joins TRBV19 to TRBJ1-4; 11 nucleotides agree with TRBD1. The CDR3 has 15 residues. The germline V gene has CDR1 LNHDA and CDR2 SQIVND (reference sequence). V shed 7 bases and J 8 bases; nucleotides not matched to a gene: 9.